The 22 T cell receptor beta chains reported below all come from one sample, sequenced in a study of identical twins. TCRdb re-called the 5' RACE reads with MiXCR, one entry per CDR3 protein. The repertoire holds approximately 1.8 million distinct CDR3 sequences, with about 31% as singletons. The sample comprised cord blood. Receptor source: a newborn girl in good health.

The chain joins TRBV27 to TRBJ2-4; TRBD2 aligns across 8 bases. The tail of the sequence fits TRBJ2-5 better, so the J call may be wrong. Germline CDR1 MNHEY, CDR2 SMNVEV (reference sequence). This CDR3 comprises 15 residues. The CDR3 sequence is CASSYSGTRGETQYF. The CDR3 DNA reads as TGTGCCAGCAGTTATAGCGGGACCCGAGGAGAGACCCAGTACTTC.

V and J are TRBV3-1 and TRBJ1-2; D is perhaps TRBD1 (5 bases). The V gene's germline CDR1 is LGHDT and CDR2 YNNKEL (reference sequence). There are 16 residues in the CDR3. V was trimmed by 0 bases and J by 0 bases, leaving 11 bases between them. CDR3 protein: CASSQDSGLANYGYTF. CDR3 in DNA: TGTGCCAGCAGCCAAGATTCAGGGCTAGCTAACTATGGCTACACCTTC.

This clonotype was observed a handful of times. This sequence joins TRBV6-2 or TRBV6-3 and TRBJ2-7; perhaps TRBD1 as D (6 bases). Germline CDR1 reads MNHEY; CDR2 reads SVGEGT. The V end lost 0 bases, the J end lost 4 bases, and 10 bases lay between the germline ends. There are 14 residues in the CDR3. The CDR3 sequence: CASSYSQGIYEQYF. The CDR3, as DNA: TGTGCCAGCAGTTACTCTCAGGGGATTTACGAGCAGTACTTC.

This rearrangement joins TRBV27 to TRBJ2-7, with D possibly matching TRBD2 (7 bases). Germline V lookup: CDR1 MNHEY, CDR2 SMNVEV (reference sequence). The CDR3 runs 18 residues. Trimming shortened V by 2 bases and J by 4 bases, and 24 bases separated the two germline ends. The CDR3 nucleotides are TGTGCCAGCAGTTTAAGGGGTCGGGGGCGGGAGTCTTGGTACGAGCAGTACTTC. The encoded protein is CASSLRGRGRESWYEQYF.

The rearrangement joins TRBV9 to TRBJ1-4, with D unclear. V lost 8 bases, J lost 0 bases, and 11 bases lay in between. The CDR3 is 14 residues long. The germline V gene encodes CDR1 SGDLS and CDR2 YYNGEE. DNA of the CDR3: TGTGCCAGTTCCTCCAGGCCAACTAATGAAAAACTGTTTTTT. It encodes CASSSRPTNEKLFF.

The V call is TRBV7-9, the J call TRBJ1-4; TRBD1 matches 9 bases. J was trimmed by 2 bases and V by 5 bases; bases with no gene match: 0. Germline V gene sequence: CDR1 SEHNR, CDR2 FQNEAQ (reference sequence). This CDR3 region has 14 residues. The CDR3 DNA follows: TGTGCCAGCAGCGGGACAGGGACTAATGAAAAACTGTTTTTT. Its protein is CASSGTGTNEKLFF.

The V gene is TRBV7-9, the J gene TRBJ2-5, with D possibly being TRBD2 (5 bases). The last part of the DNA fits TRBJ2-7 better; the J call may be wrong. Germline values: CDR1 SEHNR, CDR2 FQNEAQ (reference sequence). There are 16 residues in the CDR3. The DNA for the CDR3 is TGTGCCAGCAGCTTAGTATTGTGGACTTCCAAAGGCGAGCAGTACTTC. Protein product: CASSLVLWTSKGEQYF.

This clonotype turned up a few times. The chain recombines TRBV3-1 with TRBJ2-7; D not certain. CDR1 and CDR2 (germline): LGHDT, YNNKEL (reference sequence). The CDR3 runs 13 residues. V gave up 2 bases and J gave up 2 bases, with 7 bases separating them. The CDR3 DNA follows: TGTGCCAGCAGCCAAAGCCAGGCCTACGAGCAGTACTTC. It yields the protein CASSQSQAYEQYF.

This chain joins TRBV28 and TRBJ2-3; either TRBD1 or TRBD2 may supply D (6 bases each). Germline V gene data show CDR1 as MDHEN and CDR2 as SYDVKM. V was shortened by 5 bases and J by 1 base, with 13 bases between the two germline ends. The CDR3 extends over 15 amino acids. The CDR3 nucleotides are TGTGCCAGCAGTACCGGGGGCGAAGGCACAGATACGCAGTATTTT. Protein product: CASSTGGEGTDTQYF.

The gene calls are TRBV28 and TRBJ1-5, with D maybe TRBD1 (6 bases). CDR3 length: 17 residues. Trimming removed 4 bases from V and 1 base from J, with 17 bases in between. Germline-derived CDR1 and CDR2 are MDHEN and SYDVKM. Written as DNA, the CDR3 is TGTGCCAGCAGTTCCTCGACAGGAAGGTTGAGCAATCAGCCCCAGCATTTT. Its protein is CASSSSTGRLSNQPQHF.

The rearrangement uses TRBV29-1 and TRBJ1-1; D is possibly TRBD1 (5 bases). V was cut by 6 bases and J by 9 bases, with 14 bases left in between. Germline V lookup: CDR1 SQVTM, CDR2 ANQGSEA. The CDR3 is made up of 11 amino acids. The CDR3 nucleotides are TGCAGCGTCGGGACTATGCTGCAAGCTTTCTTT. This gives the protein CSVGTMLQAFF.

This clonotype has only a few counts. This rearrangement joins TRBV27 to TRBJ1-4; D gene ambiguous. The germline gives CDR1 MNHEY, CDR2 SMNVEV (reference sequence). V lost 5 bases, J lost 4 bases, and 8 bases lay in between. The CDR3 totals 13 residues. CDR3 sequence (DNA): TGTGCCAGCAGTCCGGTGGTTAATGAAAAACTGTTTTTT. Protein product: CASSPVVNEKLFF.

The chain carries TRBV7-6 and TRBJ2-1; 10 nucleotides match TRBD2. The germline V gene encodes CDR1 SGHVS and CDR2 FNYEAQ. J gave up 5 bases and V 0 bases, and 4 bases lay outside the gene matches. The CDR3 spans 16 residues. CDR3 sequence reads: CASSLAPLAGDNEQFF. CDR3 nucleotides: TGTGCCAGCAGCTTAGCCCCCCTAGCGGGAGACAATGAGCAGTTCTTC.

The V call is TRBV27, the J call TRBJ2-7; D might be TRBD1 (5 bases). Trimming left V 4 bases short and J 3 bases short, with 13 bases between. This CDR3 contains 14 residues. Germline V gene lookup returns CDR1 MNHEY and CDR2 SMNVEV (reference sequence). In DNA form, the CDR3 reads TGTGCCAGCAGTTACGGCAGGGCCAACTACGAGCAGTACTTC. Its translation is CASSYGRANYEQYF.

The chain carries TRBV29-1 and TRBJ1-1; tentatively, D is TRBD1 (5 bases). The CDR3 is 13 residues long. V shed 6 bases and J shed 3 bases, with 14 bases lying between them. CDR1 is SQVTM, CDR2 ANQGSEA, per germline. CDR3 DNA sequence: TGCAGCGTCCGACTCCGGGGGGACACTGAAGCTTTCTTT. Translating it yields CSVRLRGDTEAFF.

The chain carries TRBV30 and TRBJ2-7; 9 nucleotides align to TRBD2. Germline V gene sequence: CDR1 GTSNPN, CDR2 SVGIG (reference sequence). This CDR3 has 13 amino acids. Germline trimming cut 4 bases from V and 2 bases from J; bases unmatched to any gene: 3. This CDR3 is CAWTLAGPYEQYF. Written as DNA, the CDR3 is TGTGCCTGGACTCTAGCGGGGCCCTACGAGCAGTACTTC.

The chain recombines TRBV27 with TRBJ2-1, with TRBD2 matching over 13 bases. V lost 2 bases, J lost 6 bases, and 10 bases stayed unmatched. CDR3 length equals 18 residues. Germline values: CDR1 MNHEY, CDR2 SMNVEV (reference sequence). This chain's CDR3 is CASSLTGLAGERSNEQFF. In DNA, the CDR3 is TGTGCCAGCAGTTTAACAGGACTAGCGGGGGAGAGGAGCAATGAGCAGTTCTTC.

This sequence joins TRBV24-1 and TRBJ2-1, with 13 bases aligning to TRBD2. The V and J ends lost 4 bases and 0 bases, in that order; junction bases with no gene match: 8. Germline V gene data show CDR1 as KGHDR and CDR2 as SFDVKD. This CDR3 is 19 amino acids long. The CDR3 DNA reads TGTGCCACCAGTGAGCCACTAGCGGGAGGGCCAAGCTCCTACAATGAGCAGTTCTTC. This gives the protein CATSEPLAGGPSSYNEQFF.

The chain employs TRBV12-3 or TRBV12-4 and TRBJ1-6; D possibly corresponds to TRBD1 (6 bases). CDR3 length: 14 amino acids. Trimming pared 5 bases from V and 10 bases from J, leaving 15 bases between. The CDR3 coding sequence is TGTGCCAGCAGTACGGGACATGGCGGGTCACCCCTCCACTTT. Protein sequence: CASSTGHGGSPLHF.

This sequence joins TRBV18 and TRBJ1-3; TRBD1 agrees at 9 bases. Trimming at V came to 4 bases and at J to 0 bases, leaving 1 base not matched to a gene. Germline values: CDR1 KGHSH, CDR2 LQKENI. The CDR3 contains 15 residues. The CDR3 loop is CASSRGQGSGNTIYF. CDR3 DNA: TGTGCCAGCTCACGGGGACAGGGCTCTGGAAACACCATATATTTT.

This clonotype was observed a handful of times. The V gene is TRBV29-1, the J gene TRBJ2-1; possibly TRBD1 or TRBD2 for D (5 bases each). Germline CDR1 reads SQVTM; CDR2 reads ANQGSEA. This CDR3 is built from 14 residues. V lost 3 bases and J 6 bases, leaving 15 bases between the germline ends. The CDR3 DNA reads TGCAGCGTTGACCGTAGAGGGACCCTCAATGAGCAGTTCTTC. The encoded protein is CSVDRRGTLNEQFF.

The chain is built from TRBV28 and TRBJ1-4, with 7 positions matching TRBD1. This CDR3 comprises 16 residues. Germline V gene data show CDR1 as MDHEN and CDR2 as SYDVKM. Trimming took 4 bases from V and 1 from J; bases not matched to a gene: 6. In DNA, the CDR3 is TGTGCCAGCAGTTACCCCAGGGGGGGAACTAATGAAAAACTGTTTTTT. Protein product: CASSYPRGGTNEKLFF.